This is a list of T cell receptor beta chains from one sample in a study of identical twins. One entry per CDR3 protein, called by TCRdb with MiXCR from the 5' RACE reads. This sample yields a few hundred thousand distinct CDR3 sequences, of which approximately 10% are seen a single time; around 3% belongs to the top ten. This sample also belongs to another study, concerning yellow fever vaccine responses in identical twins.

Material for sequencing was PBMCs. These receptors were taken from a woman aged 18 to 35 in good health. CDR3s leave out the opening cysteine and the closing phenylalanine or tryptophan.

ASSEFGGGQETQY,TRBV25-1
ASSPNGQGAGEKY,TRBV18
ASSPFPSNEQF,TRBV18
ASSFLQGMDQPQH,TRBV12-3/TRBV12-4
ASSLGVVAQY,TRBV7-9
SAREGSSYEQY,TRBV20-1
ASSSQGKETQY,TRBV7-2
ASSLTGGFTDTQY,TRBV5-8
ARRDREPNFTEAF,TRBV2
ASSYSGKETQY,TRBV6-6
ASSVNMNTEAF,TRBV5-1
AISEPRGTGFEQY,TRBV10-3
ASSMGRGANYEQY,TRBV19
ASSQIFGGKDTQY,TRBV4-3
ASSWTGEGEQY,TRBV11-1
ASSARIVDEQF,TRBV7-6
SANEETEQF,TRBV20-1
ASSPGGVMGRG,TRBV12-3/TRBV12-4
ASSPGTGGGANVLT,TRBV6-4
SVEYGTALSQETQY,TRBV29-1
ASSSPSGRTYEQY,TRBV28
ASSFPRARVGYEQY,TRBV28
ASSSIGGAETQY,TRBV11-2
AISESTGGGTQY,TRBV10-3
ASSARLAGETQY,TRBV9
ASNPVRPPLSGSNTGELF,TRBV7-8
ATSDRGQGVRSGELF,TRBV24-1
ASSLAGTGEAF,TRBV5-1
SASRVIKETQY,TRBV29-1
ASRTGRGMGYT,TRBV5-6
SAAQGSTYEQY,TRBV29-1
ASSQPDLTSDEQF,TRBV4-1
ATSREGLAQALAF,TRBV15
ASSFRGILQETQY,TRBV7-9
ASKVAAGGSYEQY,TRBV6-5
ASSQRGQPSYEQY,TRBV5-1
ATSRGTDTQY,TRBV12-3/TRBV12-4
ASSLAGWNEQF,TRBV5-1
ASSQEFQGLDEQF,TRBV4-3
ASSVDRSETQY,TRBV2
ASSYGSLVGTRETQY,TRBV6-2/TRBV6-3
ASSSRLDRE,TRBV5-6
ASSYVGVYNEQF,TRBV6-2/TRBV6-3